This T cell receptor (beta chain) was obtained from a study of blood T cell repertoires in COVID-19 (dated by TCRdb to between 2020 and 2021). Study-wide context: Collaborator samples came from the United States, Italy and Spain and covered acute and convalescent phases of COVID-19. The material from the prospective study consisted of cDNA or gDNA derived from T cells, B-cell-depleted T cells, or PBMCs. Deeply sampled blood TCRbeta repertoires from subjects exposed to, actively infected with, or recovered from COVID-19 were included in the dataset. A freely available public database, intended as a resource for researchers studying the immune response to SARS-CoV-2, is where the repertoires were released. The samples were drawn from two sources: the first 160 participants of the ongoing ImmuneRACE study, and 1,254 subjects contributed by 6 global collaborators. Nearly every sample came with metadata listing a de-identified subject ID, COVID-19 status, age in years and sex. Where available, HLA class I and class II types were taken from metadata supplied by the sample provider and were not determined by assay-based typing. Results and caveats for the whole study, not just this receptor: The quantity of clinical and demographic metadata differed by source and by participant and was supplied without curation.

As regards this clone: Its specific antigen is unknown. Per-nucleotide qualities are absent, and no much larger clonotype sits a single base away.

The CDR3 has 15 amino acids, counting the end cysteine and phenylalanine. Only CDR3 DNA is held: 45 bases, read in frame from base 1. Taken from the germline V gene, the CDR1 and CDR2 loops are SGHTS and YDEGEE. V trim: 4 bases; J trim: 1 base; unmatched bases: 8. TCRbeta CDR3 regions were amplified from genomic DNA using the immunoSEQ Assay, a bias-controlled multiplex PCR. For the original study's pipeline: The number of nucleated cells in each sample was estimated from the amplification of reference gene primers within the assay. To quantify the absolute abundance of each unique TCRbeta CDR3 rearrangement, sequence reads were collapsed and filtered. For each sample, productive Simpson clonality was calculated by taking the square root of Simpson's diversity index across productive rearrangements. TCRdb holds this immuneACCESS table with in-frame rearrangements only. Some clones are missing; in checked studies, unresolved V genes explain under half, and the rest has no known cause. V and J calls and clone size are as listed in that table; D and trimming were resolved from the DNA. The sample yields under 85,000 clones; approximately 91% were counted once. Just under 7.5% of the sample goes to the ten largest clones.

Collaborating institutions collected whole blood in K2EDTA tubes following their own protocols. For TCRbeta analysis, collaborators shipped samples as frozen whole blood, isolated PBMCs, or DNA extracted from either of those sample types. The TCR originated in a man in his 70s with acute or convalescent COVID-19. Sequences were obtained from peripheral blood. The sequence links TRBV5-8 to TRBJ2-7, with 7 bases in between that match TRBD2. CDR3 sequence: CASSQRLAKSYEQYF. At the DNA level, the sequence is TGTGCCAGCAGCCAGCGACTAGCAAAATCCTACGAGCAGTACTTC.